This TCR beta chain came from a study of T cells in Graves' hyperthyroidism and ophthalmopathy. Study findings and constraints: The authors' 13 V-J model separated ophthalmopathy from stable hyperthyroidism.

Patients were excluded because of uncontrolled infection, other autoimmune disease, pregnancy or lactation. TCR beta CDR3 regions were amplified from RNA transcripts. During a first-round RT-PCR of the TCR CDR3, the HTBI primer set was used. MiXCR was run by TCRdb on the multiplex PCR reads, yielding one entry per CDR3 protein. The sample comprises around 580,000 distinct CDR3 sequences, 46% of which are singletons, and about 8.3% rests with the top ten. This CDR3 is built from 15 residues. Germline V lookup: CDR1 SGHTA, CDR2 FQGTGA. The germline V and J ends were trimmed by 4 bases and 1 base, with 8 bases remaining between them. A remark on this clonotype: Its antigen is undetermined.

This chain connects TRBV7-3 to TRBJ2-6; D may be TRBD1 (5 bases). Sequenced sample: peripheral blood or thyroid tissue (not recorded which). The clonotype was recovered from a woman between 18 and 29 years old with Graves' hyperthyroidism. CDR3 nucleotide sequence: TGTGCCAGCAGCTCAGGGTGGTCTGGGGCCAACGTCCTGACTTTC. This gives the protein CASSSGWSGANVLTF.